This TCR beta chain derives from a study of T cell changes during pregnancy in multiple sclerosis. Method: immunoSEQ multiplex PCR; TCRdb's copy keeps in-frame clones and lacks some. The table has 50,000 or so clones, approximately 92% seen once; the top ten hold around 0.5%. Germline V gives CDR1 LNHNV, CDR2 YYDKDF (reference sequence). Trimming stripped 4 bases from V and 0 bases from J, with 16 bases between. The CDR3 has 16 residues. This specimen was CD4+ T cells from peripheral blood mononuclear cells, taken after pregnancy. This receptor was obtained from a female donor with multiple sclerosis, enrolled in a pregnancy study. The chain recombines TRBV15 with TRBJ2-7; maybe TRBD1 (5 bases). CDR3 nucleotide sequence: TGTGCCACCAGCACAGGAAAGACAGCCGTCTCCTACGAGCAGTACTTC. It codes for CATSTGKTAVSYEQYF.